These 26 T cell receptor beta chains were sequenced from one sample in a study of early T cells in non-severe SARS-CoV-2 infection. TCRdb processed the 5' RACE reads anew with MiXCR; each CDR3 protein has one entry. The repertoire holds roughly 50,000 distinct CDR3 sequences, with 6.2% as singletons. This specimen was whole blood, taken at baseline. The receptors were sampled from an adult who was a healthcare worker with PCR-confirmed SARS-CoV-2 infection or an uninfected control (not recorded which).

The chain uses TRBV7-2 and TRBJ1-5, with D possibly matching TRBD1 (5 bases). The CDR3 totals 13 residues. Germline values: CDR1 SGHTA, CDR2 FQGNSA. V was shortened by 1 base and J by 7 bases, with 8 bases between the two germline ends. The CDR3 bases are TGTGCCAGCAGCTTAGGGACAATCCAGCCCCAGCATTTT. Protein product: CASSLGTIQPQHF.

This clonotype was detected ten times or more. The chain joins TRBV5-1 to TRBJ2-7, with D possibly TRBD1 on 7 matching bases. The CDR3 contains 14 residues. The germline gives CDR1 SGHRS, CDR2 YFSETQ. V lost 1 base to trimming and J lost 6 bases, with 14 bases between them. CDR3: CASSLSTGEAEQYF. DNA for the CDR3: TGCGCCAGCAGCTTGTCTACAGGGGAGGCCGAGCAGTACTTC.

Many counts were recorded for this clonotype. The chain couples TRBV27 to TRBJ2-7; the D gene is possibly TRBD1 (6 bases). Deletions cut 4 bases from V and 2 bases from J, with 24 bases between. This CDR3 has 18 residues. Per germline, CDR1 MNHEY and CDR2 SMNVEV (reference sequence). CDR3: CASSSPNSPDSYTYEQYF. In DNA, the CDR3 is TGTGCCAGCAGTTCACCGAATTCCCCGGACAGCTACACCTACGAGCAGTACTTC.

In this sample, this clonotype turned up a few times. V is TRBV2 and J is TRBJ1-2, with a weak D call TRBD1 (5 bases). Germline V gene sequence: CDR1 SNHLY, CDR2 FYNNEI. The CDR3 is 10 amino acids. V lost 9 bases and J 6 bases, leaving 8 bases between the germline ends. CDR3 loop: CARSRDGYTF. The DNA of the CDR3 is TGTGCCAGATCCAGGGATGGCTACACCTTC.

This clonotype was detected ten times or more. The genes are TRBV5-1 and TRBJ2-3; no clear D. This CDR3 spans 15 amino acids. The germline gives CDR1 SGHRS, CDR2 YFSETQ. V was cut by 2 bases and J by 3 bases, with 13 bases left in between. The DNA for the CDR3 is TGCGCCAGCAGCTTACGAAATGTTGGGACAGATACGCAGTATTTT. Its translation: CASSLRNVGTDTQYF.

In this sample, this clonotype turned up a few times. V gene TRBV2 combines with J gene TRBJ1-1; D remains ambiguous. Trimming cost V 9 bases and J 3 bases, with 14 bases left between them. The CDR3 consists of 13 residues. Germline V CDR1 and CDR2: SNHLY, FYNNEI. CDR3 sequence: CARGSSRDTEAFF. The CDR3 DNA reads as TGTGCCAGAGGGTCGTCACGGGACACTGAAGCTTTCTTT.

This clonotype was seen a few times. The chain uses TRBV2 and TRBJ2-3, with D tentatively TRBD1 (6 bases). Per the germline V gene, CDR1 is SNHLY and CDR2 is FYNNEI. The V end was cut by 7 bases, the J end by 8 bases, with 22 bases between. CDR3 length equals 15 residues. The CDR3 reads CASNKDRTSGSTQYF. CDR3 coding DNA: TGTGCCAGCAACAAAGACAGGACCTCAGGGAGTACGCAGTATTTT.

This clonotype was picked up many times. The V gene is TRBV2, the J gene TRBJ1-4, with 8 bases identical to TRBD1. The CDR3 spans 15 residues. CDR1 SNHLY and CDR2 FYNNEI come from the germline V gene. The V gene end was trimmed by 5 bases and the J gene end by 7 bases; junction bases not matched to a gene: 9. The CDR3 reads CASSPRQGRSEKLFF. Written as DNA, the CDR3 is TGTGCCAGCAGTCCCCGACAGGGGAGGTCTGAAAAACTGTTTTTT.

This clonotype was seen only a few times. The chain combines TRBV12-3 or TRBV12-4 with TRBJ2-1; 10 bases are shared with TRBD1. The ends lost 1 base at V and 4 bases at J; junction bases unmatched: 4. This CDR3 comprises 16 residues. The chain's CDR3 is CASSLGDRGPYNEQFF. CDR3 bases: TGTGCCAGCAGTTTAGGGGACAGGGGACCTTACAATGAGCAGTTCTTC.

This clonotype was seen a handful of times. The chain carries TRBV28 and TRBJ1-3, with 8 bases lining up with TRBD1. The germline gives CDR1 MDHEN, CDR2 SYDVKM. The CDR3 sequence is 15 residues long. V lost 5 bases to trimming and J lost 4 bases; unmatched junction nucleotides: 7. Here the CDR3 reads CASSSQGAPGNTIYF. The CDR3 region has the DNA TGTGCCAGCAGTAGTCAGGGGGCGCCAGGAAACACCATATATTTT.

This clonotype came up a few times. This chain joins TRBV6-1 and TRBJ1-6, with a weak D call TRBD1 (5 bases). The CDR3 covers 16 residues. V dropped 1 base and J dropped 7 bases, with 14 bases sitting between them. Germline CDR1 and CDR2: MNHNS and SASEGT. The CDR3 DNA reads as TGTGCCAGCAGTGAAGAGGGACTTGCGGGGAATTCACCCCTCCACTTT. Encoded protein: CASSEEGLAGNSPLHF.

This clonotype came up many times. V and J are TRBV29-1 and TRBJ1-1; no definite D call. Germline V CDR1 and CDR2: SQVTM, ANQGSEA. V was shortened by 3 bases and J by 10 bases, with 9 bases between the two germline ends. This CDR3 contains 10 residues. The CDR3 DNA reads as TGCAGCGTTGACACGGCAGTAGCTTTCTTT. As protein: CSVDTAVAFF.

There are a few counts of this clonotype. The chain has TRBV29-1 and TRBJ1-1, with 7 bases fitting TRBD1. From germline, CDR1 is SQVTM and CDR2 ANQGSEA. V dropped 3 bases and J dropped 6; count of bases not matched to a gene: 10. The CDR3 has 14 amino acids. CDR3 bases: TGCAGCGTTGATGGCAGGGGGATAAATTCTGAAGCTTTCTTT. It codes for CSVDGRGINSEAFF.

This clonotype showed up many times. Here the CDR3 reads CASSRRGESGEKLFF. The CDR3, as DNA: TGCGCCAGCAGCCGGCGTGGGGAGTCAGGTGAAAAACTGTTTTTT. This sequence joins TRBV5-1 and TRBJ1-4, with no clear D. V lost 4 bases and J 7 bases, leaving 17 bases between the germline ends. The CDR3 is 15 residues long. Germline values: CDR1 SGHRS, CDR2 YFSETQ. The variable domain in full, completed from reference TRBV5-1 and TRBJ1-4, reads KAGVTQTPRYLIKTRGQQVTLSCSPISGHRSVSWYQQTPGQGLQFLFEYFSETQRNKGNFPGRFSGRQFSNSRSEMNVSTLELGDSALYLCASSRRGESGEKLFFGSGTQLSVL.

This clonotype was picked up many times. Germline is not matched at one junction end, which may reflect a read error. V gene TRBV7-7 combines with J gene TRBJ2-1; 9 bases match TRBD2. Germline V gene data show CDR1 as SSHAT and CDR2 as FNYEAQ (reference sequence). This CDR3 is built from 16 residues. CDR3: CASSPLAGGRYNEQFF. CDR3 DNA sequence: TGTGCTAGCAGCCCACTGGCGGGAGGGCGCTACAATGAGCAGTTCTTC.

This clonotype was seen ten or more times. V gene TRBV29-1 combines with J gene TRBJ2-7; 9 nucleotides match TRBD1. The germline gives CDR1 SQVTM, CDR2 ANQGSEA. The CDR3 is 14 amino acids. Germline trimming cut 4 bases from V and 6 bases from J; bases unmatched to any gene: 10. The CDR3 DNA reads as TGCAGCGTTGTAGCCTTACAGGGGGCCCCCGAGCAGTACTTC. It specifies CSVVALQGAPEQYF.

This clonotype was counted at least ten times. The chain carries TRBV14 and TRBJ2-1; TRBD1 matches at 8 bases. The CDR3 loop spans 14 amino acids. The V segment lost 3 bases and the J segment 10 bases; nucleotides outside the gene matches: 8. Germline V gene data show CDR1 as SGHDN and CDR2 as FVKESK. The CDR3 is CASSQRLDRDEQFF. The CDR3, as DNA: TGTGCCAGCAGCCAGCGGCTGGACAGGGACGAGCAGTTCTTC.

This clonotype was seen at least ten times. The CDR3 loop is CSVDVGANVLTF. The DNA for the CDR3 is TGCAGCGTTGACGTTGGGGCCAACGTCCTGACTTTC. V and J are TRBV29-1 and TRBJ2-6, with unresolved D. V dropped 3 bases and J dropped 3 bases, with 3 bases sitting between them. The CDR3 has 12 amino acids. Per germline, CDR1 SQVTM and CDR2 ANQGSEA.

V gene TRBV30 combines with J gene TRBJ2-3; the D gene is possibly TRBD1 (5 bases). This CDR3 comprises 11 residues. Deletions cut 4 bases from V and 6 bases from J, with 8 bases between. Germline loops: CDR1 GTSNPN, CDR2 SVGIG (reference sequence). Here the CDR3 reads CAWKGMDTQYF. The CDR3 bases are TGTGCCTGGAAGGGGATGGATACGCAGTATTTT.

This clonotype was counted many times. V and J are TRBV10-2 and TRBJ1-1; maybe TRBD1 (5 bases). V lost 4 bases to trimming and J lost 2 bases, with 8 bases between them. Germline CDR1 and CDR2: WSHSY and SAAADI. CDR3 length: 13 residues. The CDR3 is CASSGRDNTEAFF. The DNA of the CDR3 is TGCGCCAGCAGTGGCAGGGACAACACTGAAGCTTTCTTT.

This clonotype was observed a few times. A junction boundary mismatches the germline segment, possibly from a read error. V gene TRBV29-1 combines with J gene TRBJ2-5; 7 bases map to TRBD2. This CDR3 comprises 14 residues. Germline loops: CDR1 SQVTM, CDR2 ANQGSEA. This CDR3 is CSAEPGGRGETQYF. CDR3 coding DNA: TGCAGCGCTGAACCGGGGGGAAGAGGAGAGACCCAGTACTTC.

Only a few counts were recorded for this clonotype. The chain's CDR3 is CASTRQGAGANVLTF. The CDR3 DNA reads TGTGCCAGTACCCGACAGGGGGCCGGGGCCAACGTCCTGACTTTC. J is TRBJ2-6 and V is TRBV19, with 10 bases aligning to TRBD1. J lost 4 bases, V lost 7 bases, and 4 bases had no gene match. Germline lookup yields CDR1 LNHDA and CDR2 SQIVND (reference sequence). The CDR3 length is 15 residues. Full variable domain (missing parts from reference TRBV19 and TRBJ2-6): DGGITQSPKYLFRKEGQNVTLSCEQNLNHDAMYWYRQDPGQGLRLIYYSQIVNDFQKGDIAEGYSVSREKKESFPLTVTSAQKNPTAFYLCASTRQGAGANVLTFGAGSRLTVL.

The chain employs TRBV5-6 and TRBJ1-1; no clear D gene. Trimming stripped 3 bases from V and 1 base from J, with 16 bases between. Germline loops: CDR1 SGHDT, CDR2 YYEEEE. The CDR3 is made up of 16 amino acids. CDR3 DNA sequence: TGTGCCAGCAGCTGGGAGGAGGTGGGATCGAACACTGAAGCTTTCTTT. Its protein is CASSWEEVGSNTEAFF.

V and J are TRBV14 and TRBJ2-1; 10 nucleotides align to TRBD2. Germline CDR1 SGHDN, CDR2 FVKESK. V shed 4 bases, J shed 7 bases, and the junction held 10 bases outside the gene matches. The CDR3 is 16 residues long. This chain's CDR3 is CASSPTPLAGANEQFF. In DNA, the CDR3 is TGTGCCAGCAGCCCTACGCCGCTAGCGGGAGCGAATGAGCAGTTCTTC.

The rearrangement links TRBV6-2 or TRBV6-3 to TRBJ2-2; a weak D match, TRBD2 (5 bases). V gave up 7 bases and J gave up 0 bases, with 12 bases separating them. This CDR3 region has 15 residues. CDR1 is MNHEY, CDR2 SVGEGT, per germline. The CDR3 region is CASTGTWANTGELFF. CDR3 nucleotides: TGTGCCAGCACGGGAACCTGGGCGAACACCGGGGAGCTGTTTTTT.

This clonotype was picked up many times. The rearrangement joins TRBV12-3 or TRBV12-4 to TRBJ2-1; 7 nucleotides align to TRBD2. V dropped 10 bases and J dropped 5; count of bases not matched to a gene: 8. The CDR3 has 13 amino acids. The CDR3 bases are TGTGCCACCCAGCGGGGTTCCAACAATGAGCAGTTCTTC. Residues: CATQRGSNNEQFF.